One and the same sample provided the 32 T cell receptor beta chains below, sequenced in a study of OX40 agonist ivuxolimab in advanced cancers. Sequencing was performed with immunoSEQ multiplex PCR; in TCRdb, only in-frame clones are kept and a portion is missing. The table has roughly 15,000 clones, 75% to 90% seen once. The sample in question was CD4+ or CD8+ T cells sorted from blood, obtained in a trial of the OX40 agonist ivuxolimab. Source of these receptors: an adult with an advanced solid tumor such as melanoma, head and neck, liver or kidney cancer.

This rearrangement joins TRBV27 to TRBJ2-2; D unresolved. The V gene's germline CDR1 is MNHEY and CDR2 SMNVEV (reference sequence). Trimming cost V 1 base and J 7 bases, with 7 bases left between them. CDR3 length equals 13 residues. CDR3 sequence reads: CASSLFRDGELFF. The CDR3 DNA is TGTGCCAGCAGTTTATTTCGAGACGGGGAGCTGTTTTTT.

The chain has TRBV11-2 and TRBJ2-5; 10 nucleotides align to TRBD2. Unmatched junction bases numbered 7, after V lost 5 bases and J lost 1 base. Germline-derived CDR1 and CDR2 are SGHAT and FQNNGV. CDR3 length: 16 residues. The CDR3 DNA reads TGTGCCAGCAGCCATATAGCGGGAGGCCCCCAAGAGACCCAGTACTTC. Residues: CASSHIAGGPQETQYF.

V usage is TRBV5-1 and J usage is TRBJ2-2; 7 bases agree with TRBD2. The CDR3 loop spans 13 amino acids. The V gene end was trimmed by 2 bases and the J gene end by 8 bases; junction bases not matched to a gene: 3. Germline CDR1 is SGHRS and CDR2 is YFSETQ. The CDR3 region is CASSLAGKGELFF. CDR3 bases: TGCGCCAGCAGCTTAGCGGGGAAAGGGGAGCTGTTTTTT. Full variable domain (outside the CDR3, taken from reference TRBV5-1 and TRBJ2-2): KAGVTQTPRYLIKTRGQQVTLSCSPISGHRSVSWYQQTPGQGLQFLFEYFSETQRNKGNFPGRFSGRQFSNSRSEMNVSTLELGDSALYLCASSLAGKGELFFGEGSRLTVL.

The gene calls are TRBV5-1 and TRBJ1-1; TRBD1 matches at 8 bases. The CDR3 length is 14 residues. Germline CDR1 reads SGHRS; CDR2 reads YFSETQ. Trimming cost V 0 bases and J 6 bases; bases outside gene matches: 4. The CDR3 here is CASSLEVQGAEAFF. CDR3 in DNA: TGCGCCAGCAGCTTGGAGGTACAGGGGGCTGAAGCTTTCTTT.

This sequence joins TRBV7-8 and TRBJ1-3, with unresolved D. The CDR3 is 13 residues long. The germline V gene encodes CDR1 SGHVS and CDR2 FQNEAQ. V was clipped by 1 base and J by 1 base, with 2 bases between them. The CDR3 protein is CASSLGSGNTIYF. The DNA of the CDR3 is TGTGCCAGCAGCTTAGGATCTGGAAACACCATATATTTT.

This clone was recorded once. The chain is built from TRBV9 and TRBJ2-2, with no clear D. The germline V and J ends were trimmed by 7 bases and 1 base, with 11 bases remaining between them. Germline CDR1 and CDR2: SGDLS and YYNGEE. The CDR3 extends over 14 amino acids. The CDR3 sequence: CASQTFLNTGELFF. Written as DNA, the CDR3 is TGTGCCAGCCAGACATTCCTGAACACCGGGGAGCTGTTTTTT.

V gene TRBV7-2 combines with J gene TRBJ2-5; D is possibly TRBD2 (6 bases). CDR1 SGHTA and CDR2 FQGNSA come from the germline V gene. The V end lost 1 base, the J end lost 2 bases, and 8 bases lay between the germline ends. CDR3 length equals 14 residues. DNA of the CDR3: TGTGCCAGCAGCTTAGGGGGACTGCAAGAGACCCAGTACTTC. It translates to CASSLGGLQETQYF.

This chain joins TRBV6-1 and TRBJ2-5, with TRBD1 as a possible D gene (6 bases). Trimming left V 7 bases short and J 3 bases short, with 12 bases between. The CDR3 has 13 amino acids. Germline lookup yields CDR1 MNHNS and CDR2 SASEGT. CDR3 nucleotide sequence: TGTGCCAGCATCCGGGACAATAAAGAGACCCAGTACTTC. Its translation is CASIRDNKETQYF.

The chain employs TRBV9 and TRBJ2-1; unclear D gene. V lost 0 bases, J lost 2 bases, and 9 bases lay in between. The CDR3 length is 15 residues. Germline V gene sequence: CDR1 SGDLS, CDR2 YYNGEE. CDR3 amino acids: CASSVGRGTYNEQFF. The CDR3 bases are TGTGCCAGCAGCGTAGGTCGCGGAACCTACAATGAGCAGTTCTTC.

CDR3 in amino acids: CASSLRIAGVLDEQFF. CDR3 DNA: TGTGCCAGCAGTTTAAGAATAGCGGGAGTTTTGGATGAGCAGTTCTTC. The chain employs TRBV28 and TRBJ2-1; 9 nucleotides match TRBD2. The J segment lost 8 bases and the V segment lost 2 bases, leaving 10 bases of the junction unmatched. The CDR3 spans 16 residues. The germline V gene encodes CDR1 MDHEN and CDR2 SYDVKM.

This chain uses TRBV5-8 with TRBJ2-5; D gene unclear. The CDR3 is 11 residues long. With 6 bases removed from V and 5 bases from J, the gap between germline ends came to 8 bases. Germline CDR1 SGHTS, CDR2 YDEGEE. CDR3 protein: CASKKRETQYF. The CDR3, as DNA: TGTGCCAGCAAGAAGAGGGAGACCCAGTACTTC.

J is TRBJ2-1 and V is TRBV2; D uncertain. Germline assignment: CDR1 SNHLY and CDR2 FYNNEI. The CDR3 sequence is 11 residues long. Trimming removed 6 bases at V and 7 bases at J, with 7 bases between. The CDR3 coding sequence is TGTGCCAGCAGGAACACTAATGAGCAGTTCTTC. Its protein product is CASRNTNEQFF.

The rearrangement joins TRBV4-3 to TRBJ2-5; D unresolved. The J call may be mistaken, given a closer DNA end match to TRBJ2-7. CDR1 is LGHNA, CDR2 YSLEER, per germline. The CDR3 spans 16 residues. This chain's CDR3 is CASSRAAAPRDGEQYF. In DNA form, the CDR3 reads TGCGCCAGCAGCCGGGCCGCTGCACCACGTGATGGCGAGCAGTACTTC.

The chain carries TRBV18 and TRBJ1-1, with D possibly matching TRBD1 (6 bases). V was pared by 1 base and J by 1 base, with 7 bases between. The length of the CDR3 is 14 residues. Germline V gives CDR1 KGHSH, CDR2 LQKENI. CDR3 coding DNA: TGTGCCAGCTCACCACAGGGACAGAACACTGAAGCTTTCTTT. Translated, it gives CASSPQGQNTEAFF.

The gene calls are TRBV5-5 and TRBJ2-7, with TRBD1 identical over 10 bases. CDR1 and CDR2 (germline): SGHKS, YYEKEE (reference sequence). This CDR3 is 15 amino acids long. The V gene end was trimmed by 3 bases and the J gene end by 2 bases; junction bases not matched to a gene: 5. CDR3 coding DNA: TGTGCCAGCAGCTGGATGGGACAGGGGACCTACGAGCAGTACTTC. This sequence encodes CASSWMGQGTYEQYF.

The chain carries TRBV4-2 and TRBJ2-7; 15 nucleotides align to TRBD2. V lost 1 base to trimming and J lost 6 bases; unmatched junction nucleotides: 7. Germline assignment: CDR1 LGHNA and CDR2 YNFKEQ. The CDR3 sequence is 17 residues long. The CDR3 here is CASSQGTSGRVVGEQYF. The CDR3 DNA reads as TGTGCCAGCAGCCAAGGGACTAGCGGGAGGGTAGTGGGCGAGCAGTACTTC.

This clone was recorded once. This chain uses TRBV2 with TRBJ1-4; possibly TRBD1 for D (6 bases). Trimming left V 1 base short and J 8 bases short, with 14 bases between. This CDR3 is built from 15 residues. Germline loops: CDR1 SNHLY, CDR2 FYNNEI. CDR3 in amino acids: CASSEGGGGGEKLFF. CDR3 DNA sequence: TGTGCCAGCAGTGAAGGAGGGGGGGGAGGCGAAAAACTGTTTTTT.

This clone occurred a few times. The chain combines TRBV27 with TRBJ2-5, with TRBD1 matching over 9 bases. This CDR3 has 16 residues. Germline CDR1 is MNHEY and CDR2 is SMNVEV (reference sequence). The V segment lost 3 bases and the J segment 2 bases; nucleotides outside the gene matches: 7. CDR3 coding DNA: TGTGCCAGCAGTTTGGGGGGACAGGGTTATCAAGAGACCCAGTACTTC. Translation gives CASSLGGQGYQETQYF.

This rearrangement joins TRBV11-1 to TRBJ1-6, with D maybe TRBD1 (6 bases). The germline CDR1 and CDR2 sequences are SGHAT and FQDESV (reference sequence). Deletions cut 7 bases from V and 10 bases from J, with 17 bases between. The CDR3 is made up of 14 amino acids. The CDR3 is CASMSRGRGSPLHF. The CDR3 nucleotides read TGTGCCAGCATGAGCAGGGGAAGGGGATCACCCCTCCACTTT.

The CDR3 reads CATSRDQGRRTEAFF. The CDR3 DNA reads as TGTGCCACCAGCAGAGATCAAGGACGCCGCACTGAAGCTTTCTTT. V usage is TRBV15 and J usage is TRBJ1-1; D is undetermined. Germline values: CDR1 LNHNV, CDR2 YYDKDF (reference sequence). V lost 0 bases and J lost 4, with 12 bases in between. The CDR3 covers 15 residues.

V and J are TRBV7-2 and TRBJ2-7, with D hard to call. Per the germline V gene, CDR1 is SGHTA and CDR2 is FQGNSA. CDR3 length: 11 amino acids. The V end lost 5 bases, the J end lost 0 bases, and 2 bases lay between the germline ends. The DNA for the CDR3 is TGTGCCAGCAGCACCTCCTACGAGCAGTACTTC. It specifies CASSTSYEQYF.

This chain links TRBV6-1 with TRBJ2-7; the match to TRBD2 covers 8 bases. CDR3 length: 14 amino acids. Germline V lookup: CDR1 MNHNS, CDR2 SASEGT. V shed 5 bases, J shed 4 bases, and the junction held 7 bases outside the gene matches. The CDR3 bases are TGTGCCAGCAGTTTAGCGGGGCGGGAGTACGAGCAGTACTTC. Translating gives CASSLAGREYEQYF.

The J gene is TRBJ2-1, the V gene TRBV5-1; TRBD2 matches 11 bases. The CDR3 consists of 13 residues. The germline V gene has CDR1 SGHRS and CDR2 YFSETQ. J lost 7 bases, V lost 4 bases, and 1 base had no gene match. The DNA of the CDR3 is TGCGCCAGCAGCACTAGCGGGAGAAATGAGCAGTTCTTC. This translates into CASSTSGRNEQFF.

The chain uses TRBV28 and TRBJ2-7; no clear D gene. This CDR3 has 15 amino acids. The germline CDR1 and CDR2 sequences are MDHEN and SYDVKM. Trimming took off 4 bases at V and 6 bases at J, with 19 bases between the two ends. The CDR3 protein is CASSSPQALKGEQYF. Here the CDR3 DNA reads TGTGCCAGCAGTTCCCCCCAGGCATTGAAGGGCGAGCAGTACTTC. The variable domain in full, with the rest retrieved from reference TRBV28 and TRBJ2-7, is DVKVTQSSRYLVKRTGEKVFLECVQDMDHENMFWYRQDPGLGLRLIYFSYDVKMKEKGDIPEGYSVSREKKERFSLILESASTNQTSMYLCASSSPQALKGEQYFGPGTRLTVT.

The chain uses TRBV5-8 and TRBJ2-7; 7 nucleotides align to TRBD2. With V trimmed by 0 bases and J by 0 bases, 12 bases remained unmatched. CDR3 size: 18 residues. CDR1 is SGHTS and CDR2 is YDEGEE in the germline V gene. For the CDR3, the DNA is TGTGCCAGCAGCTTGGCTGCCTTTTTCGGGGGGAACTCCTACGAGCAGTACTTC. Its translation is CASSLAAFFGGNSYEQYF.

This clone was seen once. The chain employs TRBV11-2 and TRBJ1-1; TRBD1 might be the D (5 bases). The CDR3 consists of 15 residues. V gave up 5 bases and J gave up 1 base, with 14 bases separating them. Germline CDR1 and CDR2: SGHAT and FQNNGV. The CDR3 coding sequence is TGTGCCAGCAGCCTGCGACAGCCGCGGAACACTGAAGCTTTCTTT. This sequence encodes CASSLRQPRNTEAFF. The full variable domain, completed using reference TRBV11-2 and TRBJ1-1, is EAGVAQSPRYKIIEKRQSVAFWCNPISGHATLYWYQQILGQGPKLLIQFQNNGVVDDSQLPKDRFSAERLKGVDSTLKIQPAKLEDSAVYLCASSLRQPRNTEAFFGQGTRLTVV.

The CDR3 nucleotides read TGTGCCAGTAGTATAGATCTCTGGGGGACCTACGAGCAGTACTTC. Its translation is CASSIDLWGTYEQYF. The V and J genes are TRBV19 and TRBJ2-7, with D perhaps being TRBD1 or TRBD2 (5 bases each). CDR3 length equals 15 residues. With 0 bases removed from V and 2 bases from J, the gap between germline ends came to 11 bases. The germline gives CDR1 LNHDA, CDR2 SQIVND (reference sequence).

This chain joins TRBV5-1 and TRBJ2-2; 7 bases map to TRBD1. The germline CDR1 and CDR2 sequences are SGHRS and YFSETQ. The junction had 6 bases not matched to a gene; V was cut back by 0 bases and J by 7 bases. The CDR3 length is 15 residues. CDR3 sequence (DNA): TGCGCCAGCAGCTTGGGGGACAGCTTGTTCGGGGAGCTGTTTTTT. Its protein product is CASSLGDSLFGELFF.

The V and J genes are TRBV4-2 and TRBJ2-6; 7 nucleotides line up with TRBD1. Germline CDR1 reads LGHNA; CDR2 reads YNFKEQ. CDR3 length equals 19 residues. The V gene end was trimmed by 3 bases and the J gene end by 1 base; junction bases not matched to a gene: 12. CDR3 sequence: CASSQAPGTAGSGANVLTF. The CDR3 nucleotides are TGTGCCAGCAGCCAGGCCCCCGGGACAGCAGGATCTGGGGCCAACGTCCTGACTTTC.

The chain is built from TRBV28 and TRBJ1-1; D may be TRBD1 (5 bases). The germline V and J ends were trimmed by 5 bases and 5 bases, with 15 bases remaining between them. The length of the CDR3 is 14 residues. Germline values: CDR1 MDHEN, CDR2 SYDVKM. This chain's CDR3 is CASSTTQGWTEAFF. CDR3 nucleotide sequence: TGTGCCAGCAGTACGACCCAGGGATGGACTGAAGCTTTCTTT.

The rearrangement joins TRBV4-1 to TRBJ2-1, with 7 nucleotides matching TRBD2. The ends lost 1 base at V and 5 bases at J; junction bases unmatched: 8. The CDR3 has 16 amino acids. Germline V gives CDR1 MGHRA, CDR2 YSYEKL. DNA for the CDR3: TGCGCCAGCAGCCAAGCCGGGAGGAATACAAACAATGAGCAGTTCTTC. It codes for CASSQAGRNTNNEQFF.

J is TRBJ1-5 and V is TRBV30; D ambiguous. V shed 3 bases and J shed 0 bases, with 6 bases lying between them. This CDR3 contains 13 residues. CDR1 is GTSNPN and CDR2 is SVGIG in the germline V gene (reference sequence). The CDR3 loop reads CAWRADSNQPQHF. CDR3 nucleotides: TGTGCCTGGAGGGCGGATAGCAATCAGCCCCAGCATTTT.